A single sample is the source of the 19 T cell receptor beta chains below, sequenced in a study of T cell responses to AZD1222 COVID-19 vaccine. The protocol was immunoSEQ multiplex PCR, while the TCRdb copy is restricted to in-frame clones and leaves out a portion. The sample records 140,000 to 150,000 clones, about 90% being singletons. The sequencing here drew on peripheral blood, taken on day 0 of AZD1222 vaccination. Receptors were obtained from an adult in good health.

V and J are TRBV7-2 and TRBJ2-7; 9 bases agree with TRBD2. In germline, CDR1 is SGHTA, CDR2 FQGNSA. The CDR3 sequence is 14 residues long. J was trimmed by 4 bases and V by 5 bases; bases with no gene match: 6. The CDR3 DNA reads TGTGCCAGCAGCCAGGCAGCGGGAGGATACGAGCAGTACTTC. It codes for CASSQAAGGYEQYF.

This clone was seen only once. The chain recombines TRBV29-1 with TRBJ1-2, with 7 positions matching TRBD1. Germline values: CDR1 SQVTM, CDR2 ANQGSEA. The CDR3 totals 18 residues. V lost 5 bases and J lost 2; bases outside the gene matches: 20. The CDR3 coding sequence is TGCAGCGTTTCTCAACCCCCCCCGACTCAGGGGGACAACTATGGCTACACCTTC. This encodes CSVSQPPPTQGDNYGYTF.

V is TRBV19 and J is TRBJ1-1; D remains unclear. This CDR3 comprises 13 residues. Deletions cut 5 bases from V and 1 base from J, with 8 bases between. The V gene's germline CDR1 is LNHDA and CDR2 SQIVND (reference sequence). CDR3 sequence reads: CASSRAENTEAFF. CDR3 nucleotide sequence: TGTGCCAGTAGTCGGGCGGAGAACACTGAAGCTTTCTTT.

The V and J genes are TRBV9 and TRBJ2-1; 9 bases align to TRBD2. The germline gives CDR1 SGDLS, CDR2 YYNGEE. V gave up 3 bases and J gave up 8 bases; unmatched junction bases: 9. This CDR3 has 15 residues. This chain's CDR3 is CASSALREGLYEQFF. DNA for the CDR3: TGTGCCAGCAGCGCTTTGCGGGAGGGCCTCTATGAGCAGTTCTTC. The whole variable domain, filled in from reference TRBV9 and TRBJ2-1, reads DSGVTQTPKHLITATGQRVTLRCSPRSGDLSVYWYQQSLDQGLQFLIQYYNGEERAKGNILERFSAQQFPDLHSELNLSSLELGDSALYFCASSALREGLYEQFFGPGTRLTVL.

The V call is TRBV29-1, the J call TRBJ1-1; the D is unclear. The germline gives CDR1 SQVTM, CDR2 ANQGSEA. The CDR3 extends over 12 amino acids. V shed 3 bases and J shed 5 bases, with 10 bases lying between them. CDR3 bases: TGCAGCGTTGAGCTAGGAGGGACTGAAGCTTTCTTT. Translating gives CSVELGGTEAFF.

V is TRBV5-6 and J is TRBJ1-5; no definite D call. Germline CDR1 SGHDT, CDR2 YYEEEE. V was cut by 1 base and J by 1 base, with 12 bases left in between. The CDR3 loop spans 16 amino acids. CDR3 sequence (DNA): TGTGCCAGCAGCTTGATGACCTCGGGAAGCAATCAGCCCCAGCATTTT. Residues: CASSLMTSGSNQPQHF.

The chain combines TRBV27 with TRBJ1-5; weak D call: TRBD1 (6 bases). Germline CDR1 and CDR2: MNHEY and SMNVEV (reference sequence). This CDR3 region has 14 residues. Trimming pared 1 base from V and 7 bases from J, leaving 11 bases between. The CDR3 nucleotides read TGTGCCAGCAGTTTATTGGGGGCAGGGCAGCCCCAGCATTTT. This sequence encodes CASSLLGAGQPQHF.

The chain carries TRBV7-9 and TRBJ1-2; D call uncertain. There are 13 residues in the CDR3. Trimming shortened V by 4 bases and J by 1 base, and 7 bases separated the two germline ends. The germline V gene encodes CDR1 SEHNR and CDR2 FQNEAQ (reference sequence). The CDR3 nucleotides are TGTGCCAGCAGCTCTTCGGGTAACTATGGCTACACCTTC. Amino acids: CASSSSGNYGYTF.

The DNA of the CDR3 is TGTGCCACCAGGGGCACGCGAGGAGGAAACACCATATATTTT. Its translation: CATRGTRGGNTIYF. The J gene is TRBJ1-3, the V gene TRBV15, with unresolved D. The CDR3 totals 14 residues. V was cut by 6 bases and J by 4 bases, with 13 bases left in between. CDR1 is LNHNV, CDR2 YYDKDF, per germline (reference sequence).

The chain couples TRBV9 to TRBJ2-3, with TRBD2 matching 7 bases. Germline CDR1 SGDLS, CDR2 YYNGEE. This CDR3 comprises 18 residues. The V and J ends lost 0 bases and 2 bases, in that order; junction bases with no gene match: 12. The CDR3 is CASSVDVVGLADTDTQYF. As DNA, the CDR3 is TGTGCCAGCAGCGTAGATGTGGTAGGCCTAGCGGACACAGATACGCAGTATTTT.

V gene TRBV20-1 combines with J gene TRBJ2-7; no clear D gene. CDR1 and CDR2 (germline): DFQATT, SNEGSKA (reference sequence). With 3 bases removed from V and 0 bases from J, the gap between germline ends came to 9 bases. The CDR3 spans 13 residues. The CDR3 DNA is TGCAGTGCTAGTAGGCGGAGCTCCTACGAGCAGTACTTC. Translating gives CSASRRSSYEQYF.

This chain connects TRBV18 to TRBJ1-4, with D maybe TRBD1 (6 bases). CDR3 length: 15 residues. Germline values: CDR1 KGHSH, CDR2 LQKENI. V lost 3 bases and J 7 bases, leaving 15 bases between the germline ends. The CDR3 region is CASSPLLGAGEKLFF. The CDR3 DNA is TGTGCCAGCTCACCCCTCCTGGGGGCAGGTGAAAAACTGTTTTTT. Full variable domain (rest looked up from reference TRBV18 and TRBJ1-4): NAGVMQNPRHLVRRRGQEARLRCSPMKGHSHVYWYRQLPEEGLKFMVYLQKENIIDESGMPKERFSAEFPKEGPSILRIQQVVRGDSAAYFCASSPLLGAGEKLFFGSGTQLSVL.

The chain joins TRBV9 to TRBJ1-4, with 7 positions matching TRBD1. This CDR3 spans 15 amino acids. With V trimmed by 4 bases and J by 7 bases, 10 bases remained unmatched. Per the germline V gene, CDR1 is SGDLS and CDR2 is YYNGEE. For the CDR3, the DNA is TGTGCCAGCAGCTCAGTGGGGGCAGGGGGTGAAAAACTGTTTTTT. This sequence encodes CASSSVGAGGEKLFF.

This clone was counted between two and nine times. The chain couples TRBV9 to TRBJ1-1; no firm D call. Germline assignment: CDR1 SGDLS and CDR2 YYNGEE. Trimming shortened V by 4 bases and J by 1 base, and 17 bases separated the two germline ends. The CDR3 runs to 16 residues. The CDR3 DNA reads TGTGCCAGCAGCTCCAATCTTAGGACGGCGAACACTGAAGCTTTCTTT. It codes for CASSSNLRTANTEAFF.

The V call is TRBV7-2, the J call TRBJ2-7, with D tentatively TRBD1 (6 bases). The CDR3 runs to 14 residues. Germline CDR1 is SGHTA and CDR2 is FQGNSA. Trimming removed 2 bases at V and 5 bases at J, with 13 bases between. CDR3: CASSLRTGTDEQYF. CDR3 in DNA: TGTGCCAGCAGCTTAAGAACAGGGACGGACGAGCAGTACTTC.

The rearrangement uses TRBV12-3 or TRBV12-4 and TRBJ1-1; a weak D match, TRBD1 (6 bases). Trimming pared 6 bases from V and 4 bases from J, leaving 12 bases between. The CDR3 covers 13 residues. The CDR3 nucleotides are TGTGCCAGCAGCCAAATCAGGGGCACTGAAGCTTTCTTT. Protein product: CASSQIRGTEAFF.

This clone was counted a few times. The chain employs TRBV19 and TRBJ1-1; D is unclear. This CDR3 has 13 residues. V was cut by 3 bases and J by 7 bases, with 12 bases left in between. Germline loops: CDR1 LNHDA, CDR2 SQIVND (reference sequence). The CDR3 DNA is TGTGCCAGTAGTATGTGGTCGGAAAATGAAGCTTTCTTT. Translating it yields CASSMWSENEAFF.

V usage is TRBV29-1 and J usage is TRBJ1-5; TRBD1 is a possible D gene (6 bases). There are 14 residues in the CDR3. Germline V lookup: CDR1 SQVTM, CDR2 ANQGSEA. Between the trimmed V and J ends, which lost 1 base and 7 bases, there was a span of 14 bases. Here the CDR3 reads CSVEGRGAGQPQHF. CDR3 bases: TGCAGCGTTGAAGGTCGGGGGGCCGGGCAGCCCCAGCATTTT. Together with reference TRBV29-1 and TRBJ1-5, the CDR3 gives the full variable domain: SAVISQKPSRDICQRGTSLTIQCQVDSQVTMMFWYRQQPGQSLTLIATANQGSEATYESGFVIDKFPISRPNLTFSTLTVSNMSPEDSSIYLCSVEGRGAGQPQHFGDGTRLSIL.

The genes are TRBV2 and TRBJ1-4, with D possibly being TRBD1 (5 bases). Germline lookup yields CDR1 SNHLY and CDR2 FYNNEI. V was shortened by 4 bases and J by 4 bases, with 10 bases between the two germline ends. This CDR3 region has 14 residues. CDR3 sequence: CASSVGPGNEKLFF. The DNA for the CDR3 is TGTGCCAGCAGTGTGGGACCCGGTAATGAAAAACTGTTTTTT.